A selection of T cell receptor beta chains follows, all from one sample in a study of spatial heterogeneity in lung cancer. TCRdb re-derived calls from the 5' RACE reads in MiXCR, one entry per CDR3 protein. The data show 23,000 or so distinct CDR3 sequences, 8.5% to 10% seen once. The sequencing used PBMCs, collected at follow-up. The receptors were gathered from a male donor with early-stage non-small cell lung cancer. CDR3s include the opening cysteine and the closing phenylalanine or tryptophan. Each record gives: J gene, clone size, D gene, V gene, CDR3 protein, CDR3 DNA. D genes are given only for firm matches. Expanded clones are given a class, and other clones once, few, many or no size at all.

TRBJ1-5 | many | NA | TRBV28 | CASSSGGPRLAQHF | TGTGCCAGCAGTTCCGGGGGGCCCCGGTTGGCCCAGCATTTT
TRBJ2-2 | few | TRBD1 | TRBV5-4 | CASSSGQGMGSTGELFF | TGTGCCAGCAGCTCGGGACAGGGGATGGGCTCCACCGGGGAGCTGTTTTTT
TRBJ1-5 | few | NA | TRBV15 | CATSRDLNQPQHF | TGTGCCACCAGCAGAGATTTGAATCAGCCCCAGCATTTT
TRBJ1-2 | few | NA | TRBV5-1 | CASSLRTEGGYTF | TGCGCCAGCAGCTTGAGGACAGAAGGTGGCTACACCTTC
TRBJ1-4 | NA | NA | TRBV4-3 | CASSQDRQYNEKLFF | TGCGCCAGCAGCCAAGATCGCCAGTATAATGAAAAACTGTTTTTT
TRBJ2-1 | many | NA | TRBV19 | CASSIGSSPDHLSYNEQFF | TGTGCCAGTAGTATAGGGTCCAGCCCAGACCATCTCTCCTACAATGAGCAGTTCTTC
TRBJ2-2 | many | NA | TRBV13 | CASSLDRTNTGELFF | TGTGCCAGCAGCTTAGACAGGACGAACACCGGGGAGCTGTTTTTT
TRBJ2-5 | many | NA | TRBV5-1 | CASRPAGGVQETQYF | TGCGCCAGCAGACCTGCGGGCGGAGTACAAGAGACCCAGTACTTC
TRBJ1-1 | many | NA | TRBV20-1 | CSAKLGGEDTEAFF | TGCAGTGCTAAGCTGGGAGGAGAGGACACTGAAGCTTTCTTT
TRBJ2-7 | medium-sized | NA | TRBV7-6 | CASSETGIPPYEQYF | TGTGCCAGCAGCGAAACAGGAATTCCCCCCTACGAGCAGTACTTC
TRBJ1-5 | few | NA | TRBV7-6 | CASSPYGDYNQPQHF | TGTGCCAGCAGCCCCTATGGGGACTACAATCAGCCCCAGCATTTT
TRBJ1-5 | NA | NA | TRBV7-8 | CASSPRGGRLQPQHF | TGTGCCAGCAGCCCAAGAGGGGGGAGGCTTCAGCCCCAGCATTTT
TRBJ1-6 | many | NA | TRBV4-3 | CASSQATGRRPLHF | TGCGCCAGCAGCCAAGCCACAGGGAGAAGGCCCCTCCACTTT
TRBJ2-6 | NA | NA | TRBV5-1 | CASSPRGSSGANVLTF | TGCGCCAGCAGCCCAAGGGGTTCCTCTGGGGCCAACGTCCTGACTTTC
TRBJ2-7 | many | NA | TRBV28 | CASIRSGAGEQYF | TGTGCCAGCATTCGGTCGGGGGCCGGCGAGCAGTACTTC
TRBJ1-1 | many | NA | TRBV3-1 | CASSPYRDRGTEAFF | TGTGCCAGCAGCCCATACAGGGACCGAGGCACTGAAGCTTTCTTT
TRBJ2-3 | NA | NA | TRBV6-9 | CASSYSPGPCTDTQYF | TGTGCCAGCAGTTATTCCCCAGGGCCTTGCACAGATACGCAGTATTTT
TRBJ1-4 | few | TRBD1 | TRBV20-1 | CSASGTGNEKLFF | TGCAGTGCTAGCGGGACAGGGAATGAAAAACTGTTTTTT
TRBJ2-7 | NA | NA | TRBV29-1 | CSVGGTAGSYEQYF | TGCAGCGTGGGGGGCACAGCGGGATCCTACGAGCAGTACTTC
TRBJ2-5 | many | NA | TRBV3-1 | CASGQKETQYF | TGTGCCAGCGGACAGAAAGAGACCCAGTACTTC
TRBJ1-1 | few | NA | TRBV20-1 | CSARGLQGNTEAFF | TGCAGTGCTAGAGGCTTACAGGGGAACACTGAAGCTTTCTTT
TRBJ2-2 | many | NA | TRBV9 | CASSVPGELFF | TGTGCCAGCAGCGTACCCGGGGAGCTGTTTTTT
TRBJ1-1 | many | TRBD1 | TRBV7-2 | CASSFDRGRTEAFF | TGTGCCAGCAGCTTCGACAGGGGAAGGACTGAAGCTTTCTTT
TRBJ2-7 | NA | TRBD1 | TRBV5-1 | CASADRVASYEQYF | TGCGCCAGCGCCGACAGGGTCGCCTCCTACGAGCAGTACTTC
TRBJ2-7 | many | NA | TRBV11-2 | CASSSRRRGYYEQYF | TGTGCCAGCAGCTCCCGACGTCGGGGATATTACGAGCAGTACTTC
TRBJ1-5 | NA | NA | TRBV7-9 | CASSLGNQPQHF | TGTGCCAGCAGCTTAGGTAATCAGCCCCAGCATTTT
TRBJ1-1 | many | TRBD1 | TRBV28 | CASSYDRGGTEAFF | TGTGCCAGCAGTTATGACAGGGGTGGCACTGAAGCTTTCTTT
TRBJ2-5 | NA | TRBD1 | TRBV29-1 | CSVEDGGRGRETQYF | TGCAGCGTTGAAGATGGCGGCAGGGGGCGAGAGACCCAGTACTTC
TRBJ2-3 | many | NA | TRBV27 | CASNRDTQYF | TGTGCCAGCAATAGAGATACGCAGTATTTT
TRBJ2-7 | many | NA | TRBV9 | CASSPDGSYEQYF | TGTGCCAGCAGCCCGGACGGTTCCTACGAGCAGTACTTC
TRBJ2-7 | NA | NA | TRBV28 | CASSQRGRTDEQYF | TGTGCCAGCAGCCAAAGGGGCAGAACCGACGAGCAGTACTTC
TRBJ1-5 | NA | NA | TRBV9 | CASSIGAGWEPQHF | TGTGCCAGCAGCATTGGGGCAGGGTGGGAGCCCCAGCATTTT
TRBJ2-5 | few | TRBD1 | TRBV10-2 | CASSTQGQGLETQYF | TGCGCCAGCAGCACCCAGGGACAGGGTTTAGAGACCCAGTACTTC
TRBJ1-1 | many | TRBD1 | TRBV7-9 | CASSWDSDSEAFF | TGTGCCAGCAGCTGGGACAGCGACTCTGAAGCTTTCTTT
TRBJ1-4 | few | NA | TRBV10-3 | CAISEENPNEKLFF | TGTGCCATCAGTGAGGAGAACCCAAATGAAAAACTGTTTTTT
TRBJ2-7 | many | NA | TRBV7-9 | CASSRGIGTYEQYF | TGTGCCAGCAGCCGAGGAATAGGAACCTACGAGCAGTACTTC
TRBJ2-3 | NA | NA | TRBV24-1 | CATSDSDEFAQYF | TGTGCCACCAGTGATTCCGACGAATTTGCGCAGTATTTT
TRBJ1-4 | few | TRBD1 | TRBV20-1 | CSATRPGGTNEKLFF | TGCAGTGCTACCAGGCCAGGGGGGACTAATGAAAAACTGTTTTTT
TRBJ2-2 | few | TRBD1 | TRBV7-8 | CASSSYGTGTTGELFF | TGTGCCAGCAGCTCCTACGGGACAGGGACTACCGGGGAGCTGTTTTTT
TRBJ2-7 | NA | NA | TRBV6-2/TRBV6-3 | CASSYSVGEQYF | TGTGCCAGCAGTTACTCGGTGGGAGAGCAGTACTTC
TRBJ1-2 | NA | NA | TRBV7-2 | CASSLDPGIDYGYTF | TGTGCCAGCAGCTTAGACCCAGGGATAGACTATGGCTACACCTTC
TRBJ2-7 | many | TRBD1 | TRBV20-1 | CSPSRDRGYEQYF | TGCAGTCCTTCCCGGGACAGGGGTTACGAGCAGTACTTC
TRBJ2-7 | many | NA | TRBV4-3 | CASSQDSTGKTYEQYF | TGCGCCAGCAGCCAAGATTCAACAGGGAAAACCTACGAGCAGTACTTC
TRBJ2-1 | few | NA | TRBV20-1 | CSARYGPSNEQFF | TGCAGTGCTAGATATGGCCCCTCGAATGAGCAGTTCTTC
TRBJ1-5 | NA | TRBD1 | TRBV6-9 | CASSYSAGDREAQPQHF | TGTGCCAGCAGTTATTCTGCCGGGGACAGGGAGGCTCAGCCCCAGCATTTT
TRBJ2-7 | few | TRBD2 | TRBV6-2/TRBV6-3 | CASSYSRGGGAYEQYF | TGTGCCAGCAGTTACTCCCGCGGCGGGGGGGCCTACGAGCAGTACTTC
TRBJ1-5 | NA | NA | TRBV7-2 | CASSLWDQPQHF | TGTGCCAGCAGCTTGTGGGATCAGCCCCAGCATTTT
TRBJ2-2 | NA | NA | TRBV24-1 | CATSRTGAGELFF | TGTGCCACCAGTCGGACCGGGGCCGGGGAGCTGTTTTTT
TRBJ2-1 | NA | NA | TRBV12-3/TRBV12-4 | CASSRIEPRDEQFF | TGTGCCAGCAGCCGTATCGAACCGAGGGATGAGCAGTTCTTC
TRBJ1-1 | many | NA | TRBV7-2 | CASSRGGAEAFF | TGTGCCAGCAGCCGTGGGGGCGCTGAAGCTTTCTTT
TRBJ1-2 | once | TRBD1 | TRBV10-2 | CASGGTGEDYGYTF | TGCGCCAGCGGAGGGACAGGGGAAGACTATGGCTACACCTTC
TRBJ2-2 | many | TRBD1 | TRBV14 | CASSQGSRTGDTGELFF | TGTGCCAGCAGCCAAGGTTCTCGGACAGGGGACACCGGGGAGCTGTTTTTT
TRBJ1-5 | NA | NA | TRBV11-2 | CASSLEGSGNQPQHF | TGTGCCAGCAGCTTAGAGGGGTCCGGCAATCAGCCCCAGCATTTT
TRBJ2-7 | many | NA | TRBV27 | CASSFRVDYEQYF | TGTGCCAGCAGTTTCCGGGTCGACTACGAGCAGTACTTC
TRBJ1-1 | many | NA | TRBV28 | CASSLAGPSRAFF | TGTGCCAGCAGTTTGGCGGGACCGAGCAGGGCTTTCTTT
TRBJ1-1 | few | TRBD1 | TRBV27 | CASSLKGQGYDTEAFF | TGTGCCAGCAGTTTAAAGGGACAGGGCTATGACACTGAAGCCTTCTTT
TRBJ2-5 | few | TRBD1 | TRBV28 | CASVRGTQETQYF | TGTGCCAGCGTCAGGGGGACCCAAGAGACCCAGTACTTC
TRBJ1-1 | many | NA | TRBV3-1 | CASSQEDYTEAFF | TGTGCCAGCAGCCAAGAAGACTACACTGAAGCTTTCTTT
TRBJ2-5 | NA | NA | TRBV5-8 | CASSYGSQETQYF | TGTGCCAGCAGCTATGGGTCTCAAGAGACCCAGTACTTC